The 21 T cell receptor beta chains in this list originate from one sample, sequenced in a study of T cells after yellow fever vaccination. TCRdb itself ran the 5' RACE reads through MiXCR, one entry per CDR3 protein. The data contain hundreds of thousands of distinct CDR3 sequences, around 3.6% of them singletons. The sample was PBMCs, taken on the day of the yellow fever booster vaccination. These receptors originate from a man aged 18 to 29 who received the YFV17D yellow fever vaccine.

V and J are TRBV6-5 and TRBJ1-3; D might be TRBD1 (5 bases). Germline values: CDR1 MNHEY, CDR2 SVGAGI. Trimming removed 3 bases from V and 5 bases from J, with 26 bases in between. The CDR3 loop spans 19 amino acids. CDR3 loop: CASSYTGVLGRRDRNTIYF. The CDR3 DNA reads TGTGCCAGCAGTTATACGGGGGTTTTGGGCCGCAGAGACCGAAACACCATATATTTT.

At least ten counts were recorded for this clonotype. V and J are TRBV10-1 and TRBJ2-2; possibly TRBD1 for D (5 bases). Germline CDR1 is WNHNN and CDR2 is SYGVQD (reference sequence). The CDR3 loop spans 15 amino acids. V lost 5 bases and J lost 0, with 10 bases in between. CDR3 nucleotides: TGCGCCAGCAGTCCAATGACAGCGAACACCGGGGAGCTGTTTTTT. Translated, it gives CASSPMTANTGELFF.

This clonotype has a handful of counts. V gene TRBV2 combines with J gene TRBJ1-1; 9 bases are shared with TRBD1. The trim removed 5 bases at V and 1 base at J, leaving 8 bases unmatched. CDR1 and CDR2 from the germline V gene are SNHLY and FYNNEI. The CDR3 has 16 amino acids. The CDR3 sequence: CASSTNRGQGNTEAFF. CDR3 coding DNA: TGTGCCAGCAGTACCAACAGGGGGCAGGGGAACACTGAAGCTTTCTTT.

CDR3: CASSSMGSGETQYF. CDR3 nucleotide sequence: TGCGCCAGCAGCTCCATGGGGTCCGGGGAGACCCAGTACTTC. J is TRBJ2-5 and V is TRBV5-1; D unresolved. This CDR3 region has 14 residues. Germline V gene lookup returns CDR1 SGHRS and CDR2 YFSETQ. V was shortened by 3 bases and J by 5 bases, with 14 bases between the two germline ends.

This chain links TRBV6-1 with TRBJ1-2; D may be TRBD1 (6 bases). This CDR3 comprises 16 residues. V shed 4 bases and J shed 2 bases, with 17 bases lying between them. Germline CDR1 is MNHNS and CDR2 is SASEGT. CDR3 DNA sequence: TGTGCCAGCAGTGTAAAACAGGGATCTTCAAACTATGGCTACACCTTC. Residues: CASSVKQGSSNYGYTF.

There are many counts of this clonotype. The gene calls are TRBV18 and TRBJ2-5; D gene uncertain. From germline, CDR1 is KGHSH and CDR2 LQKENI. The CDR3 consists of 13 residues. Deletions cut 3 bases from V and 3 bases from J, with 8 bases between. CDR3 sequence: CASSPRFKETQYF. CDR3 DNA: TGTGCCAGCTCACCTCGATTCAAAGAGACCCAGTACTTC.

This clonotype was recorded at least ten times. The chain combines TRBV6-2 or TRBV6-3 with TRBJ2-5, with a weak D call TRBD2 (6 bases). CDR3 length: 16 amino acids. Trimming stripped 5 bases from V and 4 bases from J, with 20 bases between. Looked up from germline, CDR1 is MNHEY and CDR2 is SVGEGT. CDR3 in amino acids: CASSTPRGRRGETQYF. The CDR3 DNA reads as TGTGCCAGCAGTACACCCCGTGGCCGGAGGGGAGAGACCCAGTACTTC.

This clonotype was recorded a few times. J is TRBJ1-2 and V is TRBV20-1, with a possible D match to TRBD1 (5 bases). From germline, CDR1 is DFQATT and CDR2 SNEGSKA (reference sequence). Trimming cost V 5 bases and J 4 bases, with 23 bases left between them. The CDR3 sequence is 16 residues long. In nucleotides, the CDR3 is TGCAGTGCTTCCGACAGCGGGACCCATCCTCTCTATGGCTACACCTTC. As protein: CSASDSGTHPLYGYTF.

This clonotype was found a few times. The chain couples TRBV12-3 or TRBV12-4 to TRBJ2-7; D gene uncertain. The CDR3 loop spans 12 amino acids. V lost 2 bases to trimming and J lost 7 bases, with 9 bases between them. The CDR3 region is CASSLPGREQYV. Written as DNA, the CDR3 is TGTGCCAGCAGTTTACCGGGTCGTGAGCAGTACGTC.

This clonotype was counted ten times or more. V and J are TRBV20-1 and TRBJ1-1; 7 bases line up with TRBD1. The CDR3 covers 15 residues. With V trimmed by 4 bases and J by 1 base, 9 bases remained unmatched. In germline, CDR1 is DFQATT, CDR2 SNEGSKA (reference sequence). The DNA of the CDR3 is TGCAGTGCTACACCTTATAACAGGGGGAACACTGAAGCTTTCTTT. Translating it yields CSATPYNRGNTEAFF.

This clonotype was counted many times. The chain links TRBV10-3 to TRBJ2-7; D is unresolved. This CDR3 has 13 residues. The V gene lost 2 bases and the J gene lost 3 bases, with 8 bases spanning the gap. Per the germline V gene, CDR1 is ENHRY and CDR2 is SYGVKD. This chain's CDR3 is CAISEGYNYEQYV. DNA of the CDR3: TGTGCCATCAGTGAGGGTTACAACTACGAGCAGTACGTC.

This clonotype was seen only a few times. V usage is TRBV18 and J usage is TRBJ1-5, with unresolved D. V lost 4 bases, J lost 1 base, and 8 bases lay in between. CDR1 is KGHSH and CDR2 is LQKENI in the germline V gene. This CDR3 has 14 amino acids. CDR3 bases: TGTGCCAGCTCACGGGAATCCAGCAATCAGCCCCAGCATTTT. This gives the protein CASSRESSNQPQHF.

The table lists this clonotype with many counts. The CDR3, as DNA: TGTGCCAGCAGTTCACCCTCGGACAGCTACAATGAGCAGTTCTTC. Protein product: CASSSPSDSYNEQFF. This chain uses TRBV7-3 with TRBJ2-1, with D possibly TRBD1 on 6 matching bases. CDR3 length: 15 amino acids. CDR1 and CDR2 from the germline V gene are SGHTA and FQGTGA. V lost 6 bases and J 3 bases, leaving 15 bases between the germline ends.

This chain connects TRBV15 to TRBJ2-5; a possible D gene is TRBD1 (6 bases). Germline V CDR1 and CDR2: LNHNV, YYDKDF (reference sequence). The length of the CDR3 is 15 residues. V dropped 1 base and J dropped 3 bases, with 12 bases sitting between them. CDR3 coding DNA: TGTGCCACCAGCAGAGCAGGGGCAGGGAAAGAGACCCAGTACTTC. Amino acid sequence: CATSRAGAGKETQYF.

The table lists this clonotype with many counts. The chain is built from TRBV7-2 and TRBJ2-1; D is uncertain. This CDR3 region has 14 residues. Trimming stripped 2 bases from V and 2 bases from J, with 7 bases between. The germline gives CDR1 SGHTA, CDR2 FQGNSA. Here the CDR3 reads CASSLYGTYNEQFF. CDR3 nucleotides: TGTGCCAGCAGCTTATACGGAACCTACAATGAGCAGTTCTTC.

This clonotype appeared many times. The chain has TRBV19 and TRBJ1-1; perhaps TRBD1 as D (6 bases). V lost 2 bases to trimming and J lost 1 base, with 11 bases between them. The CDR3 is 15 residues long. Germline V gene sequence: CDR1 LNHDA, CDR2 SQIVND (reference sequence). The CDR3: CASSIPGQPNTEAFF. DNA of the CDR3: TGTGCCAGTAGTATACCCGGACAGCCGAACACTGAAGCTTTCTTT.

This clonotype was counted ten times or more. The CDR3 loop reads CASSLGVGDNQPQHF. CDR3 in DNA: TGTGCCAGCAGCTTAGGGGTAGGGGACAATCAGCCCCAGCATTTT. The chain joins TRBV7-8 to TRBJ1-5; tentatively, D is TRBD1 (5 bases). V shed 1 base and J shed 3 bases, with 10 bases lying between them. CDR3 length: 15 residues. Germline CDR1 reads SGHVS; CDR2 reads FQNEAQ.

This clonotype was seen more than once but under ten times. This chain links TRBV10-3 with TRBJ2-7; 8 bases fit TRBD2. Losses at the gene ends were 6 bases for V and 0 bases for J; bases not matched to a gene: 4. The CDR3 is made up of 14 amino acids. Germline V lookup: CDR1 ENHRY, CDR2 SYGVKD. The CDR3 nucleotides read TGTGCCATCAGCCCCGGGACTAGCTCCTACGAGCAGTACTTC. It specifies CAISPGTSSYEQYF.

This clonotype was recorded a few times. V and J are TRBV12-3 or TRBV12-4 and TRBJ2-7; the D is unclear. The CDR3 totals 13 residues. The V end was cut by 1 base, the J end by 6 bases, with 10 bases between. Here the CDR3 reads CASSLGFMGEQYF. The CDR3 DNA reads TGTGCCAGCAGTTTAGGATTCATGGGCGAGCAGTACTTC.

Many counts were recorded for this clonotype. The CDR3 DNA reads TGTGCCATCAGTGAACAGGGGGCGGGTCAGCCCCAGCATTTT. Translating it yields CAISEQGAGQPQHF. This chain connects TRBV10-3 to TRBJ1-5; 9 bases are shared with TRBD1. The CDR3 runs to 14 residues. V lost 3 bases and J lost 6; bases outside the gene matches: 3. Germline V gene sequence: CDR1 ENHRY, CDR2 SYGVKD.

This clonotype was recorded many times. The V and J genes are TRBV12-2 and TRBJ2-5; the tabulated D call, TRBD1, remains unverified against the DNA. TRBV12-2 is designated a pseudogene. The CDR3 spans 12 residues. The CDR3 DNA follows: TGTGCAAGTCGCTTACAGGGAGAGACCCAGTACTTC. Translated: CASRLQGETQYF.